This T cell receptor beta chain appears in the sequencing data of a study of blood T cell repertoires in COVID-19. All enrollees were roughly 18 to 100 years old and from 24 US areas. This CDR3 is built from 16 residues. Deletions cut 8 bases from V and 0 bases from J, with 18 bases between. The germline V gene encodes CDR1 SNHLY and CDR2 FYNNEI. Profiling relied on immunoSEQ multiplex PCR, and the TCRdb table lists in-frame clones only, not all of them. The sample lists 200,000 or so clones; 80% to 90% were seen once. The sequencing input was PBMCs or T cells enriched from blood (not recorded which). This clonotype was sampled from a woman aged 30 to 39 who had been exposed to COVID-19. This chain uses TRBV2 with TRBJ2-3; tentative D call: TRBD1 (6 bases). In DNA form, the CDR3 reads TGTGCCAGCTGCCTCCTTCCGGGACAAAGCACAGATACGCAGTATTTT. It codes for CASCLLPGQSTDTQYF.